This is a list of T cell receptor beta chains from one sample in a study of tumor-infiltrating lymphocytes in primary liver carcinoma. Each CDR3 protein gets one entry after TCRdb re-called the multiplex PCR reads with MiXCR. The table lists about 21,000 distinct CDR3 sequences, about 80% of them singletons. Source material: liver tumor tissue from sampling region 1. The receptors here all came from a young woman with primary liver carcinoma and hepatitis B virus infection. Each CDR3 is given with its conserved first and last residue.

>TRBJ2-1|TRBV11-3
CASSLREVEYNEQFF
>TRBJ2-1|TRBV28
CASSFSSEQFF
>TRBJ1-1|TRBV11-2
CASRYRGGRAKAFF
>TRBJ2-5|TRBV11-1
CAGSLAGREDTQCF
>TRBJ1-1|TRBV13
CASSLDLGRDTEALF
>TRBJ2-3|TRBV5-4
CASNNQAASVSRTDTQYF
>TRBJ1-1|TRBV11-2
CASSPWTEAFF
>TRBJ2-1|TRBV4-3
CVNSHPELVNEQFF
>TRBJ1-1|TRBV6-6
CASKVGEGYGTEAFF
>TRBJ1-4|TRBV11-2
CVCSPWGGKLFF
>TRBJ2-1|TRBV29-1
CSGPAGSVADEQFF
>TRBJ1-1|TRBV6-5
CASSYGGGGRGTEAIF
>TRBJ2-5|TRBV12-3/TRBV12-4
CASSTPGSEGTQYF
>TRBJ2-7|TRBV5-1
CASSLTSGQAYEQYF
>TRBJ2-3|TRBV11-2
CAISAGLAGIVETQYF
>TRBJ2-7|TRBV11-2
CASSLETRDLRGQYF
>TRBJ2-5|TRBV29-1
CSVIHWISGLQETQYF
>TRBJ2-2|TRBV11-1
CAGSLMGATNTVELFF